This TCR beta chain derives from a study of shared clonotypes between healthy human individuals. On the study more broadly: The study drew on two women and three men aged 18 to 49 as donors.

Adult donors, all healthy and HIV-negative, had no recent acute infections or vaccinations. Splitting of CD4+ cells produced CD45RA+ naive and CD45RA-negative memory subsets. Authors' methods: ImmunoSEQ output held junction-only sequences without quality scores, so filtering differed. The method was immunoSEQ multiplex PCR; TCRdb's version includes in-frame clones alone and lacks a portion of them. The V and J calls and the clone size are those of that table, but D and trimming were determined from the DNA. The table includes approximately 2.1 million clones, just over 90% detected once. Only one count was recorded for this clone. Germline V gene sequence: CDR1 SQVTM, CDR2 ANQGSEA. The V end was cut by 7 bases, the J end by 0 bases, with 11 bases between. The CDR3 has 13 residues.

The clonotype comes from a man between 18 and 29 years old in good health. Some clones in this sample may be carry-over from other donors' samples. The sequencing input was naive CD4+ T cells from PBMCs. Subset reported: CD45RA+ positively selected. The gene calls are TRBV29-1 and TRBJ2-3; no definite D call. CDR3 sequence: CSARSFSTDTQYF. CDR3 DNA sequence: TGCAGCGCCCGGTCGTTTAGCACAGATACGCAGTATTTT.